This T cell receptor (beta chain) was identified in a study of blood T cell repertoires in COVID-19. TCRdb's copy holds only in-frame clones and misses some; the assay was immunoSEQ multiplex PCR. Of roughly 150,000 clones listed, over 70% are singletons. This CDR3 region has 12 residues. Per germline, CDR1 MNHEY and CDR2 SVGEGT. Between the trimmed V and J ends, which lost 6 bases and 4 bases, there was a span of 8 bases. The sample consisted of peripheral blood. The V gene is TRBV6-2 or TRBV6-3, the J gene TRBJ2-3; unclear D gene. This receptor was taken from a human donor in a cohort sampled during active COVID-19. CDR3 nucleotides: TGTGCCAGCAGCTCTTCAGCAGATACGCAGTATTTT. Encoded protein: CASSSSADTQYF.